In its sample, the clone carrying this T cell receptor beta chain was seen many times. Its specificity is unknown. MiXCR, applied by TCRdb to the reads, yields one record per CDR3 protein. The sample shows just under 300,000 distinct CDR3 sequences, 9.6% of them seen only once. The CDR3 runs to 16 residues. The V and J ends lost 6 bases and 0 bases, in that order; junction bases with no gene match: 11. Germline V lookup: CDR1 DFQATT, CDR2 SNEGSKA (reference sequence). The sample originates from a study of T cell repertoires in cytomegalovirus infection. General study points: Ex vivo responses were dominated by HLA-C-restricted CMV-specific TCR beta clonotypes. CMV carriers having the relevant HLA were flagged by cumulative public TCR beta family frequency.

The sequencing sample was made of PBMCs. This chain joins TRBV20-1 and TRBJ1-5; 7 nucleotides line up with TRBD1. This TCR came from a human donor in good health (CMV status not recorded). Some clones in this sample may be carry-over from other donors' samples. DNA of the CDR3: TGCAGTGCGCTCGGACAGGCGACACCTAGCAATCAGCCCCAGCATTTT. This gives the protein CSALGQATPSNQPQHF.